The 15 T cell receptor beta chains presented below share a single source sample, sequenced in a study of T cell responses to AZD1222 COVID-19 vaccine (dated by TCRdb to 2020 to 2023). The library was obtained by the immunoSEQ multiplex PCR assay. The table comes from immuneACCESS by way of TCRdb, which keeps in-frame sequences with V and J called. Part of the clones is missing from these tables; in studies checked, under half for an unresolved V gene and the rest for unknown reasons. The sample yields under 200,000 clones; about 88% were counted once. Clones ranked in the top ten supply over 4.5% of the sample. Explained via the paper, the time point label denotes: baseline before first vaccination. The sample here was peripheral blood, taken on day 0 of AZD1222 vaccination. The receptor set was obtained from an adult in good health.

The table lists this clone with a count of one. V and J are TRBV19 and TRBJ2-1; TRBD1 aligns across 10 bases. The CDR3 is 15 amino acids. Germline lookup yields CDR1 LNHDA and CDR2 SQIVND (reference sequence). The V and J ends lost 5 bases and 8 bases, in that order; junction bases with no gene match: 9. CDR3 coding DNA: TGTGCCAGTAGTTTAAGACAGGGGGCAGGAGATGAGCAGTTCTTC. Translation gives CASSLRQGAGDEQFF.

The chain joins TRBV5-1 to TRBJ1-2, with TRBD1 matching 7 bases. The V segment lost 0 bases and the J segment 6 bases; nucleotides outside the gene matches: 8. The CDR3 consists of 15 residues. CDR1 and CDR2 (germline): SGHRS, YFSETQ. The CDR3 bases are TGCGCCAGCAGCTTGGCCTGGCAGGGGGACGATGGCTACACCTTC. It translates to CASSLAWQGDDGYTF.

J is TRBJ2-1 and V is TRBV19; 7 bases agree with TRBD2. The length of the CDR3 is 16 residues. Germline V gene lookup returns CDR1 LNHDA and CDR2 SQIVND (reference sequence). V lost 5 bases and J lost 0; bases outside the gene matches: 7. The CDR3 region is CASSLLAGLSYNEQFF. CDR3 sequence (DNA): TGTGCCAGTAGTCTATTAGCGGGCCTCTCCTACAATGAGCAGTTCTTC.

The chain employs TRBV18 and TRBJ1-4; D call uncertain. V gave up 5 bases and J gave up 14 bases, with 12 bases separating them. CDR1 and CDR2 (germline): KGHSH, LQKENI. CDR3 length: 11 residues. The CDR3 spells CASSNRTRLFF. The CDR3 DNA follows: TGTGCCAGCTCAAACCGGACGCGGCTGTTTTTT.

The chain joins TRBV9 to TRBJ1-2; D might be TRBD1 (5 bases). The CDR3 spans 18 residues. Germline V CDR1 and CDR2: SGDLS, YYNGEE. The ends were cut back, 0 bases at V and 0 bases at J, with 18 bases in the middle. CDR3 amino acids: CASSVATGRYPANYGYTF. DNA for the CDR3: TGTGCCAGCAGCGTAGCTACGGGGCGCTACCCAGCTAACTATGGCTACACCTTC.

The CDR3 DNA is TGTGCCAGCAGCCCAGGCTTACTTCTTCGGACAGAGGCGAACACTGAAGCTTTCTTT. Protein sequence: CASSPGLLLRTEANTEAFF. The chain employs TRBV6-2 or TRBV6-3 and TRBJ1-1; D might be TRBD1 (6 bases). The CDR3 consists of 19 residues. Trimming removed 6 bases from V and 1 base from J, with 27 bases in between. Germline CDR1 reads MNHEY; CDR2 reads SVGEGT.

The chain couples TRBV14 to TRBJ1-1, with a weak D call TRBD1 (6 bases). Trimming removed 7 bases from V and 7 bases from J, with 10 bases in between. This CDR3 is 11 amino acids long. Germline V lookup: CDR1 SGHDN, CDR2 FVKESK. CDR3 loop: CASTSTGEAFF. CDR3 nucleotide sequence: TGTGCCAGCACCTCGACAGGTGAAGCTTTCTTT.

This rearrangement joins TRBV6-2 or TRBV6-3 to TRBJ2-7; no clear D gene. V lost 2 bases and J 10 bases, leaving 9 bases between the germline ends. The CDR3 has 11 residues. Germline V gene lookup returns CDR1 MNHEY and CDR2 SVGEGT. As DNA, the CDR3 is TGTGCCAGCAGTTACGCAAGGGATCAGTACTTC. Translating it yields CASSYARDQYF.

This rearrangement joins TRBV6-2 or TRBV6-3 to TRBJ2-7; D remains ambiguous. Germline V CDR1 and CDR2: MNHEY, SVGEGT. The CDR3 is made up of 13 amino acids. V was shortened by 0 bases and J by 0 bases, with 3 bases between the two germline ends. CDR3 protein: CASSYSISYEQYF. CDR3 in DNA: TGTGCCAGCAGTTACTCTATCTCCTACGAGCAGTACTTC.

V gene TRBV3-1 (or the pseudogene TRBV3-2) combines with J gene TRBJ2-5; D is perhaps TRBD2 (6 bases). Between the trimmed V and J ends, which lost 5 bases and 4 bases, there was a span of 14 bases. This CDR3 spans 14 amino acids. CDR1 and CDR2 (germline): LGHDT, YNNKEL (reference sequence). Here the CDR3 DNA reads TGTGCCAGCAGCTCCGGACACGGGGGAGAGACCCAGTACTTC. This encodes CASSSGHGGETQYF.

This clone was detected only once. The rearrangement links TRBV10-3 to TRBJ2-1; TRBD2 matches 14 bases. CDR1 is ENHRY and CDR2 is SYGVKD in the germline V gene. The CDR3 contains 20 residues. V was clipped by 2 bases and J by 0 bases; unmatched bases: 9. The CDR3, as DNA: TGTGCCATCAGTGAGCCCGGACTAGCGGGGGGCCCGAGCTCCTACAATGAGCAGTTCTTC. Translated: CAISEPGLAGGPSSYNEQFF.

The chain has TRBV4-1 and TRBJ1-2; the D gene is possibly TRBD1 (5 bases). The CDR3 length is 15 residues. Germline V lookup: CDR1 MGHRA, CDR2 YSYEKL. The V and J ends lost 0 bases and 5 bases respectively, with 13 bases between them. The DNA for the CDR3 is TGCGCCAGCAGCCAAGACCGGGGGACGGGATATGGCTACACCTTC. It specifies CASSQDRGTGYGYTF.

This clone was recorded once. The chain links TRBV10-3 to TRBJ1-1; possible D gene TRBD1, 5 bases. CDR3 length: 11 residues. V lost 0 bases and J 9 bases, leaving 5 bases between the germline ends. CDR1 and CDR2 from the germline V gene are ENHRY and SYGVKD. CDR3 sequence reads: CAISESDKAFF. The CDR3 DNA sequence: TGTGCCATCAGTGAGTCGGACAAAGCTTTCTTT.

The V call is TRBV11-2, the J call TRBJ2-7, with TRBD1 matching over 10 bases. There are 14 residues in the CDR3. V shed 5 bases, J shed 7 bases, and the junction held 8 bases outside the gene matches. Germline V gives CDR1 SGHAT, CDR2 FQNNGV. CDR3 sequence: CASSPGQGGIEQYF. As DNA, the CDR3 is TGTGCCAGCAGCCCTGGACAGGGGGGGATTGAGCAGTACTTC.

This chain links TRBV24-1 with TRBJ1-3, with TRBD1 identical over 7 bases. CDR3 size: 15 residues. Germline values: CDR1 KGHDR, CDR2 SFDVKD. The J segment lost 3 bases and the V segment lost 1 base, leaving 2 bases of the junction unmatched. This CDR3 is CATSDFGTDGNTIYF. In DNA form, the CDR3 reads TGTGCCACCAGTGATTTTGGGACAGATGGAAACACCATATATTTT.